The clone carrying this T cell receptor (beta chain) showed up just a few times. Its antigen remains unknown. Per germline, CDR1 SGHVS and CDR2 FQNEAQ. Trimming shortened V by 5 bases and J by 1 base, and 17 bases separated the two germline ends. This CDR3 has 16 amino acids. These data belong to a study of OX40 agonist ivuxolimab in advanced cancers. TCRdb's copy holds only in-frame clones and misses some; the assay was immunoSEQ multiplex PCR. Among some 20,000 clones, approximately 90% were seen once, and the ten largest hold approximately 23%. Study conclusions and caveats: The CD4+ and CD8+ T cells in the blood had expanded clonally by week 6 at 0.1 to 3.0 mg/kg.

V usage is TRBV7-8 and J usage is TRBJ1-1, with no clear D. This TCR came from an adult with an advanced solid tumor such as melanoma, head and neck, liver or kidney cancer. This specimen was CD4+ or CD8+ T cells sorted from blood, taken in a trial of the OX40 agonist ivuxolimab. The CDR3 DNA follows: TGTGCCAGCAGCGGGCGCGAGTGGGGAGAGAACACTGAAGCTTTCTTT. Its translation: CASSGREWGENTEAFF. Full variable domain (outside the CDR3, taken from reference TRBV7-8 and TRBJ1-1): GAGVSQSPRYKVAKRGQDVALRCDPISGHVSLFWYQQALGQGPEFLTYFQNEAQLDKSGLPSDRFFAERPEGSVSTLKIQRTQQEDSAVYLCASSGREWGENTEAFFGQGTRLTVV.